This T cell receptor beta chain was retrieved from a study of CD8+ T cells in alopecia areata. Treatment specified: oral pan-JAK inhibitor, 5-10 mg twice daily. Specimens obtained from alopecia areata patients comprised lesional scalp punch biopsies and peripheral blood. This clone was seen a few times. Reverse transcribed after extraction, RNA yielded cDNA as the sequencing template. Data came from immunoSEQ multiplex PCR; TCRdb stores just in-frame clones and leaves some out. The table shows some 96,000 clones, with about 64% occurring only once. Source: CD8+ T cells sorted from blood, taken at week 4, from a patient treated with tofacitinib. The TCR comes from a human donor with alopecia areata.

CDR3 DNA: TGTGCCAGCAGTTTAGGGTTAGGAAACACCGGGGAGCTGTTTTTT. Its protein is CASSLGLGNTGELFF. V gene TRBV27 combines with J gene TRBJ2-2; D gene ambiguous. Germline lookup yields CDR1 MNHEY and CDR2 SMNVEV (reference sequence). The V end was cut by 2 bases, the J end by 2 bases, with 9 bases between. This CDR3 has 15 amino acids.